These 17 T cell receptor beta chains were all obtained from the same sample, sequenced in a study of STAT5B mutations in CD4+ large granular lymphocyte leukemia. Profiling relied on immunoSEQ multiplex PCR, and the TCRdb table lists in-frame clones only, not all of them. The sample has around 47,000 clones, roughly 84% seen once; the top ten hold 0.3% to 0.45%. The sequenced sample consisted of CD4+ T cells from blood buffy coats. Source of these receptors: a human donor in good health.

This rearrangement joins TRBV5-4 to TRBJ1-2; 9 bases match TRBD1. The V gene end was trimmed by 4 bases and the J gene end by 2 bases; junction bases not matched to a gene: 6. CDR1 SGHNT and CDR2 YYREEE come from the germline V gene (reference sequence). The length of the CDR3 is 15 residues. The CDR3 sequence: CASSPDRGRNYGYTF. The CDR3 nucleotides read TGTGCCAGCAGCCCGGACAGGGGAAGGAACTATGGCTACACCTTC.

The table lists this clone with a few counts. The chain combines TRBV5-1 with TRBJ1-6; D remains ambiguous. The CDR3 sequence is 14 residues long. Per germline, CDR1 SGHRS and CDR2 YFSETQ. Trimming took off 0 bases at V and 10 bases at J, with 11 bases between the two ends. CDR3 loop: CASSLAQVGSPLHF. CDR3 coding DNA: TGCGCCAGCAGCTTGGCGCAGGTAGGCTCACCCCTCCACTTT.

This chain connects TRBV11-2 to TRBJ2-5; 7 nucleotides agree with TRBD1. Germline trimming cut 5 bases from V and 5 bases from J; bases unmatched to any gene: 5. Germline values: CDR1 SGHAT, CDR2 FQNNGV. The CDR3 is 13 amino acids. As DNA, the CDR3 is TGTGCCAGCAGCCTGACAGGGCTGGAGACCCAGTACTTC. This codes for CASSLTGLETQYF.

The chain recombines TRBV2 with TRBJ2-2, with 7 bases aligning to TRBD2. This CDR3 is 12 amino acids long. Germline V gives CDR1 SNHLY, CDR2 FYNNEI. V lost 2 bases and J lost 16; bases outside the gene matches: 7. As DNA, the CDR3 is TGTGCCAGCAGTGAACGAAGCAGGGAGGGGTTTTTT. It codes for CASSERSREGFF.

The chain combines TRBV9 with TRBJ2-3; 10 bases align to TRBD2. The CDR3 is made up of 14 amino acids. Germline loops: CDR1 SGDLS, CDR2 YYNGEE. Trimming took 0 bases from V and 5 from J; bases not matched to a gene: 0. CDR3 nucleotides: TGTGCCAGCAGCGTAGGACTAGCGGGAGATACGCAGTATTTT. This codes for CASSVGLAGDTQYF.

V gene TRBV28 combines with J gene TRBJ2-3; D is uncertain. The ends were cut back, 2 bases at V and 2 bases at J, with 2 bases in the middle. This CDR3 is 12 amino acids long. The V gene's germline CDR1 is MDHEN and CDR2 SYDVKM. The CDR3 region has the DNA TGTGCCAGCAGTTTAACCACAGATACGCAGTATTTT. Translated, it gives CASSLTTDTQYF.

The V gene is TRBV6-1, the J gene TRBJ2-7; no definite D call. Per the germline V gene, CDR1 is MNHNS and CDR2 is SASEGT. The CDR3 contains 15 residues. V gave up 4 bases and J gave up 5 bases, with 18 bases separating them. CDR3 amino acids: CASSGRWGQRNEQYF. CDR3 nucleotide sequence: TGTGCCAGCAGTGGTCGATGGGGTCAGAGGAACGAGCAGTACTTC.

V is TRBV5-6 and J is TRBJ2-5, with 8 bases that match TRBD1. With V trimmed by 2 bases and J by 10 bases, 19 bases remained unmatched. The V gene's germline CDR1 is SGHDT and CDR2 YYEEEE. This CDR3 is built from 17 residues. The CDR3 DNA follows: TGTGCCAGCAGCTTTCGGACAGGGCTATCCCCCTGGGAGGACCAGTACTTC. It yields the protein CASSFRTGLSPWEDQYF.

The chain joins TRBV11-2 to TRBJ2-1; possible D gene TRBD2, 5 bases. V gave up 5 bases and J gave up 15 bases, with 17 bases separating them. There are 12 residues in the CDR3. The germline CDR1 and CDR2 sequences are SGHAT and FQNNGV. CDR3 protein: CASSPEGRSWFF. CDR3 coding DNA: TGTGCCAGCAGCCCCGAGGGCCGGAGTTGGTTCTTC.

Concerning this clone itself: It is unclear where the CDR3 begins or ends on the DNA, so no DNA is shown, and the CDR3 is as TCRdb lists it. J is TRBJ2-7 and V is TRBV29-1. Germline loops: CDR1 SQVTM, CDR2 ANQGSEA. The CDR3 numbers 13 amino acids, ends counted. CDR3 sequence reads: CSVEYYLRAGQYF.

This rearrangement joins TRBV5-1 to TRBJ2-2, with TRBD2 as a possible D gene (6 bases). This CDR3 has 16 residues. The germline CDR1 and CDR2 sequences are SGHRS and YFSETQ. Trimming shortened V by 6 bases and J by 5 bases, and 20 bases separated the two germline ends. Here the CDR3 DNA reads TGCGCCAGCACAAACCTCGGGACTTTGGGGACCGGGGAGCTGTTTTTT. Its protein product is CASTNLGTLGTGELFF. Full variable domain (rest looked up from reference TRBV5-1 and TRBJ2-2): KAGVTQTPRYLIKTRGQQVTLSCSPISGHRSVSWYQQTPGQGLQFLFEYFSETQRNKGNFPGRFSGRQFSNSRSEMNVSTLELGDSALYLCASTNLGTLGTGELFFGEGSRLTVL.

The CDR3 is CASSLVGQNYGYTF. Written as DNA, the CDR3 is TGTGCCAGCAGTTTAGTGGGGCAGAACTATGGCTACACCTTC. V is TRBV28 and J is TRBJ1-2, with a weak D call TRBD1 (5 bases). The CDR3 is made up of 14 amino acids. V gave up 2 bases and J gave up 2 bases, with 9 bases separating them. Germline CDR1 is MDHEN and CDR2 is SYDVKM.

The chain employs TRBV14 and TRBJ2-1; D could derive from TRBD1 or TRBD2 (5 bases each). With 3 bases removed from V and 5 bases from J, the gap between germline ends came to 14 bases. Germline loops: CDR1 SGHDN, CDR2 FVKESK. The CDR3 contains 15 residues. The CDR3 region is CASSHRDPRHNEQFF. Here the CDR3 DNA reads TGTGCCAGCAGCCACCGGGACCCCCGTCACAATGAGCAGTTCTTC. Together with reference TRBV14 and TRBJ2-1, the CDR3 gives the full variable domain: EAGVTQFPSHSVIEKGQTVTLRCDPISGHDNLYWYRRVMGKEIKFLLHFVKESKQDESGMPNNRFLAERTGGTYSTLKVQPAELEDSGVYFCASSHRDPRHNEQFFGPGTRLTVL.

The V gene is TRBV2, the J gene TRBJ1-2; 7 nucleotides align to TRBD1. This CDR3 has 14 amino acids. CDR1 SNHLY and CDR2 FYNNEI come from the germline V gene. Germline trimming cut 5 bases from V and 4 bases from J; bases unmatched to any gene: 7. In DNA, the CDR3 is TGTGCCAGCAGTACGGGACAGAGGATCTATGGCTACACCTTC. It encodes CASSTGQRIYGYTF.

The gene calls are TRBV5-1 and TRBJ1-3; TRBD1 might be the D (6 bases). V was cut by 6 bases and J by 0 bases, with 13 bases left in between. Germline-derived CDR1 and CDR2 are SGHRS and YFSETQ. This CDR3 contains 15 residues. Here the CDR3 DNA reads TGCGCCAGCAAAACAGGGCCGAGCTCTGGAAACACCATATATTTT. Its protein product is CASKTGPSSGNTIYF.

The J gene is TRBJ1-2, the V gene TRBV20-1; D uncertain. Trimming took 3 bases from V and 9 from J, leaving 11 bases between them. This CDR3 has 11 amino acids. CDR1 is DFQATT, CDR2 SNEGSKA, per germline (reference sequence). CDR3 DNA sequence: TGCAGTGCTAGCCTCAGGCAAAGCTACACCTTC. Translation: CSASLRQSYTF.

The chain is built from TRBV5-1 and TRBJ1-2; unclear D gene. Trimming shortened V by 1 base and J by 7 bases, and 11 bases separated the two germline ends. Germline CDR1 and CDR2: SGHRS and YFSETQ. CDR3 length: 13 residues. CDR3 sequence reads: CASSLSSGRGYTF. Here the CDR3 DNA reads TGCGCCAGCAGCTTGAGTAGTGGTCGTGGCTACACCTTC.